These T cell receptor beta chains were read from a single sample in a study of cytotoxic CD8 clonotypes in ibrutinib-treated CLL. Sequencing used immunoSEQ multiplex PCR; TCRdb keeps in-frame clones, though not all of them. The repertoire consists of tens of thousands of clones, with around half occurring once and the leading ten covering approximately 30%. The input for sequencing was PBMCs, taken after 12 months of ibrutinib treatment. Receptors originate from a human donor with chronic lymphocytic leukemia. Both conserved end residues are part of each CDR3. Fields, in order: clone size, V gene, J gene, D gene, CDR3 DNA, CDR3 protein. The D gene is left open where the match is weak. Clone size is stated in some rows and not others, as once, few, many or a class when expanded.

NA	TRBV13	TRBJ2-5	NA	TGTGCCAGCAGTCAGGGTGGCGGGCCCCAGTACTTC	CASSQGGGPQYF
few	TRBV6-6	TRBJ2-4	NA	TGTGCCAGCAACCTACAGGGAGGCAAAAACATTCAGTACTTC	CASNLQGGKNIQYF
NA	TRBV6-1	TRBJ1-4	NA	TGTGCCAGCAGTGAAGTGGGGCAACTGTTTTTT	CASSEVGQLFF
NA	TRBV5-1	TRBJ2-1	NA	TGCGCCAGCAGCTTGACCATGACCTCCTACAATGAGCAGTTCTTC	CASSLTMTSYNEQFF
many	TRBV2	TRBJ1-2	TRBD1	TGTGCCAGCAGCCGAGGACAGGGCTCCTATGGCTACACCTTC	CASSRGQGSYGYTF
NA	TRBV19	TRBJ1-2	TRBD1	TGTGCCAGTAAGGGGGACAGGACCATCAACTATGGCTACACCTTC	CASKGDRTINYGYTF
NA	TRBV5-1	TRBJ2-7	NA	TGCGCCAGCAGCTTGGAGGCAGGGAGTGCCAACGAGCAGTACTTC	CASSLEAGSANEQYF
NA	TRBV7-6	TRBJ2-7	NA	TGTGCCAGCAGCCAGGGCGCCCCGGGACTCTTAGAGCAGTACTTC	CASSQGAPGLLEQYF
once	TRBV7-6	TRBJ1-5	NA	TGTGCCAGCAGCTGGGACAACAATCAGCCCCAGCATTTT	CASSWDNNQPQHF
NA	TRBV15	TRBJ1-1	NA	TGTGCCACCAGCAGAGACCCACGGACGGAGGTGGGGGCTTTCTTT	CATSRDPRTEVGAFF
NA	TRBV2	TRBJ2-7	NA	TGTGCCGGGAGCGACAGCTACGAGCAGTACTTC	CAGSDSYEQYF
NA	TRBV6-1	TRBJ1-1	NA	TGTGCCAGCACTCGAAGGGCCGCAGCTGAAGCTTTCTTT	CASTRRAAAEAFF
NA	TRBV7-9	TRBJ1-2	NA	TGTGCCAGCAGCCCAATCGACCGCTACTATGGCTACACCTTC	CASSPIDRYYGYTF
NA	TRBV5-1	TRBJ2-7	NA	TGCGCCAGCAGCGCGGGACGGCCGCCTTTGGTCTGGTACTTC	CASSAGRPPLVWYF
few	TRBV9	TRBJ1-6	NA	TGTGCCAGCAGCCAGAATGTAGGTTCCTCCTATAATTCACCCCTCCACTTT	CASSQNVGSSYNSPLHF
few	TRBV9	TRBJ2-3	TRBD2	TGTGCCAGCAGCGGGGGACTAGCGGGAGGAAGTGGAGATACGCAGTATTTT	CASSGGLAGGSGDTQYF
once	TRBV7-9	TRBJ1-1	NA	TGTGCCAGCAGCTTGCCGGGAGGGAACACTGAAGCTTTCTTT	CASSLPGGNTEAFF
NA	TRBV5-5	TRBJ2-1	TRBD2	TGTGCCAGCAGCCGTTCGGGCGGGAGTATCGGCGATGAGCAGTTCTTC	CASSRSGGSIGDEQFF
few	TRBV2	TRBJ1-5	NA	TGTGCCAGCACCGCCGGCCCCAATCAGCCCCAGCATTTT	CASTAGPNQPQHF
NA	TRBV28	TRBJ2-1	TRBD1	TGTGCCAGCAGTTTTCCGGGACAGGGGACCAATGAGCAGTTCTTC	CASSFPGQGTNEQFF
NA	TRBV28	TRBJ1-2	TRBD1	TGTGCCAGCAGTTCCGGGACAGGGGCTTTAGGTGGCTACACCTTC	CASSSGTGALGGYTF
NA	TRBV29-1	TRBJ2-7	NA	TGCAGCGTTGACGCAGGGACCTACGAGCAGTACTTC	CSVDAGTYEQYF
once	TRBV7-6	TRBJ2-5	NA	TGTGCCAGCAGCGCCGAGACAGTCCGTGGGGAGACCCAGTACTTC	CASSAETVRGETQYF
few	TRBV9	TRBJ2-1	TRBD2	TGTGCCAGCAGCGAGGAACTGGCGGGAGGGATGAATGAGCAGTTCTTC	CASSEELAGGMNEQFF
once	TRBV11-2	TRBJ2-7	NA	TGTGCCAGCAGCTTAGCGAAGGCCCTCTACGAGCAGTACTTC	CASSLAKALYEQYF
NA	TRBV7-9	TRBJ2-5	NA	TGTGCCAGCAGCTTAGGAGGGGTTCAAGAGACCCAGTACTTC	CASSLGGVQETQYF
NA	TRBV30	TRBJ1-5	NA	TGTGCCTCCGCAACGGGTTACAATCAGCCCCAGCATTTT	CASATGYNQPQHF
NA	TRBV29-1	TRBJ2-7	TRBD1	TGCAGCGTTGGACAGGGGACCTACGAGCAGTACTTC	CSVGQGTYEQYF
few	TRBV6-1	TRBJ2-7	NA	TGTGCCAGCAGTGAAGCGGGACACGAGCAGTACTTC	CASSEAGHEQYF
NA	TRBV5-1	TRBJ1-2	TRBD1	TGCGCCAGCAGCTTGAGTACAGGGGGCTTGGATGGCTACACCTTC	CASSLSTGGLDGYTF
few	TRBV2	TRBJ1-2	TRBD1	TGTGCCAGCAAGTGGACAGGGATCGATGGCTACACCTTC	CASKWTGIDGYTF
few	TRBV7-7	TRBJ2-5	TRBD1	TGTGCTAGCAGCTCCCTAGGACAGGGCCAAGAGACCCAGTACTTC	CASSSLGQGQETQYF
few	TRBV29-1	TRBJ1-2	TRBD1	TGCAGCGTCAAGGACAGGGGCGTCTATGGCTACACCTTC	CSVKDRGVYGYTF
few	TRBV28	TRBJ2-1	TRBD2	TGTGCCAGCAGAACACCCAGCGGGAGCTCCTACAATGAGCAGTTCTTC	CASRTPSGSSYNEQFF
NA	TRBV25-1	TRBJ1-6	NA	TGTGCCAGCAGTGAACCGGGACACTATAATTCACCCCTCCACTTT	CASSEPGHYNSPLHF
NA	TRBV18	TRBJ1-1	NA	TGTGCCAGCTCACCACCAGGCACTGAAGCTTTCTTT	CASSPPGTEAFF
NA	TRBV5-6	TRBJ2-2	NA	TGTGCCAGCAGACCTGGACAGCTCATGAACACCGGGGAGCTGTTTTTT	CASRPGQLMNTGELFF
few	TRBV29-1	TRBJ2-4	NA	TGCAGCGTCGGGAAGGCCAAAAACATTCAGTACTTC	CSVGKAKNIQYF
NA	TRBV4-2	TRBJ2-7	NA	TGTGCCAGCAGCCAGGAATACGAGCAGTACTTC	CASSQEYEQYF
NA	TRBV5-1	TRBJ2-1	NA	TGCGCCAGCAGCCCTGACACGAGCGAGCAGTTCTTC	CASSPDTSEQFF
NA	TRBV7-6	TRBJ2-2	TRBD2	TGTGCCAGCAGCTTAGGGACTAGCGACACCGGGGAGCTGTTTTTT	CASSLGTSDTGELFF
NA	TRBV13	TRBJ2-1	TRBD2	TGTGCCAGCAGCTTAGGCTCGGGAGGACACTACAATGAGCAGTTCTTC	CASSLGSGGHYNEQFF
NA	TRBV19	TRBJ1-6	TRBD1	TGTGCCAGTAGTTGGGGGACAGGGGATTCACCCCTCCACTTT	CASSWGTGDSPLHF
NA	TRBV28	TRBJ1-2	TRBD1	TGTGCCAGCAGACTACAGGGGGCGGGCGGCTACACCTTC	CASRLQGAGGYTF
many	TRBV11-3	TRBJ2-7	NA	TGTGCCAGCAGCTCCGGGACGGTCCACGAGCAGTACTTC	CASSSGTVHEQYF
NA	TRBV28	TRBJ1-5	NA	TGTGCCAGCAGTTTATGGCTTAGCAATCAGCCCCAGCATTTT	CASSLWLSNQPQHF
NA	TRBV9	TRBJ2-7	NA	TGTGCCAGCAGCGTAGACCTAACGAGCTACGAGCAGTACTTC	CASSVDLTSYEQYF
NA	TRBV29-1	TRBJ2-1	TRBD2	TGCAGCGTTGAAGGGGACAGGGGGACTAGCGGGAGCTACAATGAGCAGTTCTTC	CSVEGDRGTSGSYNEQFF
few	TRBV29-1	TRBJ2-3	NA	TGCAGCGTTGAAGGTACAGGGCGCGATACGCAGTATTTT	CSVEGTGRDTQYF
NA	TRBV5-4	TRBJ2-2	TRBD2	TGTGCCAGCAGGTTGACCGGGAGGCCGAACACCGGGGAGCTGTTTTTT	CASRLTGRPNTGELFF
NA	TRBV7-6	TRBJ1-4	TRBD1	TGTGCCAGCAGCTTAGGACAGGGTAATGAAAAACTGTTTTTT	CASSLGQGNEKLFF
NA	TRBV4-1	TRBJ2-3	TRBD1	TGCGCCAGCAGCCGAGACAGGGTCCTCTCAGATACGCAGTATTTT	CASSRDRVLSDTQYF
NA	TRBV28	TRBJ1-3	NA	TGTGCCAGCAGTTTCCACCCCACACCAATCAAGGGAAACACCATATATTTT	CASSFHPTPIKGNTIYF